This TCR beta chain comes out of a study of blood T cell repertoires in COVID-19. Study information: PBMCs, B-cell-depleted T cells, or T cells were the source of the cDNA or gDNA that made up the material.

Original data processing: Counts of nucleated cells, estimated from reference gene primer amplification, were obtained. Assay used: immunoSEQ multiplex PCR; TCRdb lists only in-frame clones, some missing. The D gene and trimming were derived from the DNA, and the V and J assignments and clone size from that table. Counted here are roughly 120,000 clones, over 60% occurring once; the ten biggest clones make up around 4.1%. Germline CDR1 reads KGHDR; CDR2 reads SFDVKD. This CDR3 region has 13 residues. J lost 8 bases, V lost 7 bases, and 8 bases had no gene match. This receptor was taken from a woman of 80 years or more with acute or convalescent COVID-19. The chain is built from TRBV24-1 and TRBJ1-2; 8 bases agree with TRBD1. The specimen was peripheral blood. Written as DNA, the CDR3 is TGTGCCACCAGCCGAGGGACAGGTCCGGGCTACACCTTC. Its protein product is CATSRGTGPGYTF.